One and the same sample provided the 26 T cell receptor beta chains below, sequenced in a study of vaccination and CD4 T cells after COVID-19. Treatment indicated: approximately nine-day PBMC culture with coronavirus spike peptide pools or control peptides (ViraFEST assay). The Oncomine TCR Beta short-read assay sequenced DNA from cultured CD4+ T cells. TCRdb processed the PCR reads anew with MiXCR; each CDR3 protein has one entry. The data contain around 14,000 distinct CDR3 sequences, approximately 52% of them singletons. These TCRs are of unknown antigen specificity. The sample was CD4+ T cells from blood, cultured in vitro. These receptors all stem from a human donor who had recovered from COVID-19.

The V call is TRBV5-1, the J call TRBJ2-5; D is ambiguous. This CDR3 is built from 15 residues. Deletions cut 4 bases from V and 5 bases from J, with 18 bases between. Germline-derived CDR1 and CDR2 are SGHRS and YFSETQ. In DNA form, the CDR3 reads TGCGCCAGCAGCCCTGACGGGCGATTGCCGGAGACCCAGTACTTC. Protein product: CASSPDGRLPETQYF.

This clonotype has a handful of counts. The chain combines TRBV12-3 or TRBV12-4 with TRBJ1-3, with unresolved D. This CDR3 is 14 amino acids long. Deletions cut 5 bases from V and 0 bases from J, with 8 bases between. The CDR3 is CASSRSTSGNTIYF. DNA of the CDR3: TGTGCCAGCAGTCGCAGCACCTCTGGAAACACCATATATTTT.

This chain links TRBV20-1 with TRBJ2-3, with a tentative D call TRBD2 (6 bases). Between the trimmed V and J ends, which lost 7 bases and 3 bases, there was a span of 17 bases. The CDR3 runs to 14 residues. Germline V gene sequence: CDR1 DFQATT, CDR2 SNEGSKA (reference sequence). For the CDR3, the DNA is TGCAGTGTCAAAGCGGGTATAGGGACAGATACGCAGTATTTT. This translates into CSVKAGIGTDTQYF.

V usage is TRBV20-1 and J usage is TRBJ2-3; TRBD2 is a possible D gene (6 bases). The germline gives CDR1 DFQATT, CDR2 SNEGSKA (reference sequence). V was cut by 3 bases and J by 4 bases, with 11 bases left in between. The CDR3 is made up of 13 amino acids. CDR3 loop: CSASGRVADTQYF. The CDR3 nucleotides are TGCAGTGCTAGCGGGAGAGTAGCAGATACGCAGTATTTT.

This chain links TRBV28 with TRBJ2-7, with a possible D match to TRBD2 (7 bases). The CDR3 length is 13 residues. With 9 bases removed from V and 2 bases from J, the gap between germline ends came to 14 bases. Germline V CDR1 and CDR2: MDHEN, SYDVKM. CDR3 DNA sequence: TGTGCCAGTTCCTCCGGGGGGCCCTACGAGCAGTACTTC. Translation gives CASSSGGPYEQYF.

The J gene is TRBJ2-2, the V gene TRBV4-3; 7 positions agree with TRBD2. This CDR3 spans 15 amino acids. V lost 4 bases to trimming and J lost 2 bases; unmatched junction nucleotides: 4. Germline V gene data show CDR1 as LGHNA and CDR2 as YSLEER. The CDR3 loop is CASSPGLLNTGELFF. The CDR3 bases are TGCGCCAGCAGCCCGGGACTACTAAACACCGGGGAGCTGTTTTTT.

In its sample, this clonotype was seen a few times. The rearrangement links TRBV11-2 to TRBJ1-2; no definite D call. The CDR3 covers 15 residues. The germline V and J ends were trimmed by 1 base and 2 bases, with 11 bases remaining between them. CDR1 and CDR2 from the germline V gene are SGHAT and FQNNGV. The CDR3 loop is CASSLGMGLNYGYTF. The CDR3 coding sequence is TGTGCCAGCAGCTTAGGAATGGGATTAAACTATGGCTACACCTTC.

The V call is TRBV6-1, the J call TRBJ2-7, with TRBD2 identical over 10 bases. The germline V gene encodes CDR1 MNHNS and CDR2 SASEGT. Germline trimming cut 7 bases from V and 5 bases from J; bases unmatched to any gene: 11. The CDR3 runs 15 residues. The CDR3 protein is CASISSLAGGNEQYF. Written as DNA, the CDR3 is TGTGCCAGCATCAGTTCTTTAGCGGGGGGAAACGAGCAGTACTTC.

This chain links TRBV12-3 or TRBV12-4 with TRBJ1-3; TRBD1 might be the D (5 bases). This CDR3 has 15 residues. Trimming cost V 6 bases and J 4 bases, with 16 bases left between them. The CDR3 region is CASSGDPGVGNTIYF. The CDR3 DNA reads TGTGCCAGCAGCGGAGACCCGGGGGTAGGAAACACCATATATTTT.

J is TRBJ1-5 and V is TRBV27; 11 bases map to TRBD1. The CDR3 has 16 amino acids. CDR1 and CDR2 (germline): MNHEY, SMNVEV (reference sequence). The J segment lost 6 bases and the V segment lost 5 bases, leaving 9 bases of the junction unmatched. CDR3 sequence (DNA): TGTGCCAGCAGTCAAGGGCGGACAGGGGGCAGTCAGCCCCAGCATTTT. As protein: CASSQGRTGGSQPQHF.

With respect to this clonotype: A junction boundary mismatches the germline segment, possibly from a read error. The chain is built from TRBV2 and TRBJ1-5; 8 bases align to TRBD1. Germline V CDR1 and CDR2: SNHLY, FYNNEI. This CDR3 has 16 residues. This CDR3 reads CASSAGQEGSNRPQHF. The CDR3 region has the DNA TGTGCCAGCAGTGCGGGACAGGAGGGTAGCAATCGGCCCCAGCATTTC.

The chain uses TRBV6-5 and TRBJ1-2; TRBD1 is a possible D gene (6 bases). Germline V CDR1 and CDR2: MNHEY, SVGAGI. The CDR3 has 19 amino acids. V dropped 0 bases and J dropped 1 base, with 21 bases sitting between them. The CDR3 region is CASSYSNPGGGGGNYGYTF. The CDR3 DNA sequence: TGTGCCAGCAGTTACTCGAACCCTGGGGGCGGGGGAGGTAACTATGGCTACACCTTC.

The chain uses TRBV7-9 and TRBJ2-4, with TRBD1 identical over 8 bases. With 4 bases clipped from V and 8 bases from J, the junction kept 4 bases outside the gene matches. The germline V gene has CDR1 SEHNR and CDR2 FQNEAQ (reference sequence). The CDR3 is 13 residues long. This chain's CDR3 is CASSYRGLDIQYF. The CDR3 DNA sequence: TGTGCCAGCAGCTACAGGGGGTTGGACATTCAGTACTTC.

The V call is TRBV20-1, the J call TRBJ1-2; possibly TRBD1 for D (5 bases). Germline V gene sequence: CDR1 DFQATT, CDR2 SNEGSKA (reference sequence). V was cut by 6 bases and J by 2 bases, with 13 bases left in between. The CDR3 consists of 13 residues. The CDR3 sequence is CSAEDGGNYGYTF. Here the CDR3 DNA reads TGCAGTGCGGAGGATGGGGGAAACTATGGCTACACCTTC.

The chain carries TRBV28 and TRBJ2-1; 7 bases map to TRBD2. V lost 7 bases and J lost 9; bases outside the gene matches: 15. CDR1 MDHEN and CDR2 SYDVKM come from the germline V gene. The CDR3 has 15 residues. CDR3 nucleotides: TGTGCCAGCACCTCAGCCCCCGGCAGGGAGGGTGAGCAGTTCTTC. This sequence encodes CASTSAPGREGEQFF.

Only a few counts were recorded for this clonotype. The genes are TRBV20-1 and TRBJ1-2; unclear D gene. The V gene lost 4 bases and the J gene lost 8 bases, with 11 bases spanning the gap. The germline gives CDR1 DFQATT, CDR2 SNEGSKA (reference sequence). The CDR3 loop spans 11 amino acids. CDR3 coding DNA: TGCAGTGCTATGAACATGGAGGGCTACACCTTC. Its translation is CSAMNMEGYTF.

This chain uses TRBV25-1 with TRBJ1-2; D is unclear. The CDR3 loop spans 15 amino acids. CDR1 and CDR2 (germline): MGHDK, SYGVNS. V lost 4 bases, J lost 0 bases, and 12 bases lay in between. CDR3 in DNA: TGTGCCAGCAGTGCCCCTGGACCCGCTAACTATGGCTACACCTTC. Protein product: CASSAPGPANYGYTF.

J is TRBJ1-1 and V is TRBV7-3; D is undetermined. The germline V gene has CDR1 SGHTA and CDR2 FQGTGA. The V gene lost 6 bases and the J gene lost 6 bases, with 11 bases spanning the gap. The CDR3 is 12 residues long. CDR3 amino acids: CASRGRGAEAFF. The CDR3 nucleotides are TGTGCCAGCAGGGGGAGAGGAGCTGAAGCTTTCTTT.

This clonotype was picked up one time. V usage is TRBV18 and J usage is TRBJ1-2; no firm D call. The V end lost 4 bases, the J end lost 2 bases, and 11 bases lay between the germline ends. The germline V gene encodes CDR1 KGHSH and CDR2 LQKENI. The CDR3 length is 14 residues. The DNA of the CDR3 is TGTGCCAGCTCACGGGGAGGGAGGAACTATGGCTACACCTTC. Translated: CASSRGGRNYGYTF. Full variable domain (remainder filled in from reference TRBV18 and TRBJ1-2): NAGVMQNPRHLVRRRGQEARLRCSPMKGHSHVYWYRQLPEEGLKFMVYLQKENIIDESGMPKERFSAEFPKEGPSILRIQQVVRGDSAAYFCASSRGGRNYGYTFGSGTRLTVV.

The chain employs TRBV4-3 and TRBJ2-1, with D maybe TRBD2 (6 bases). Per the germline V gene, CDR1 is LGHNA and CDR2 is YSLEER. The ends were cut back, 0 bases at V and 0 bases at J, with 6 bases in the middle. CDR3 length equals 15 residues. The CDR3 DNA is TGCGCCAGCAGCCAAGAGGAGGGCTCCTACAATGAGCAGTTCTTC. This translates into CASSQEEGSYNEQFF.

The chain combines TRBV20-1 with TRBJ2-2; 11 bases match TRBD1. This CDR3 contains 16 residues. Germline assignment: CDR1 DFQATT and CDR2 SNEGSKA (reference sequence). Losses at the gene ends were 3 bases for V and 7 bases for J; bases not matched to a gene: 10. The CDR3 region is CSARPSDRGHGGELFF. The CDR3 nucleotides are TGCAGTGCTAGGCCCTCGGACAGGGGGCACGGCGGGGAGCTGTTTTTT.

This clonotype was seen a single time. The chain has TRBV28 and TRBJ2-6, with unresolved D. This CDR3 comprises 19 residues. Looked up from germline, CDR1 is MDHEN and CDR2 is SYDVKM. V lost 5 bases and J 0 bases, leaving 20 bases between the germline ends. The CDR3 nucleotides are TGTGCCAGCAGTCCCCATGGGCCAGGTTTTACCTCTGGGGCCAACGTCCTGACTTTC. This encodes CASSPHGPGFTSGANVLTF.

V gene TRBV30 combines with J gene TRBJ1-1; 11 positions match TRBD1. V lost 0 bases to trimming and J lost 7 bases; unmatched junction nucleotides: 7. The CDR3 extends over 15 amino acids. The germline CDR1 and CDR2 sequences are GTSNPN and SVGIG (reference sequence). The CDR3, as DNA: TGTGCCTGGAGTGTATTTTGGACAGGGGGCAATGAAGCTTTCTTT. Translated: CAWSVFWTGGNEAFF.

The CDR3 region has the DNA TGTGCCAGTAGTATTTTGGGACAGCAGTACTTC. Its protein is CASSILGQQYF. The chain links TRBV19 to TRBJ2-7, with D perhaps being TRBD1 or TRBD2 (5 bases each). This CDR3 is 11 amino acids long. Germline CDR1 and CDR2: LNHDA and SQIVND (reference sequence). V lost 3 bases, J lost 8 bases, and 8 bases lay in between.

This chain joins TRBV12-3 or TRBV12-4 and TRBJ1-5; 8 nucleotides align to TRBD1. V gave up 6 bases and J gave up 6 bases; unmatched junction bases: 7. This CDR3 contains 14 residues. The CDR3 DNA follows: TGTGCCAGCAGACAGACAGGGGATCTTCAGCCCCAGCATTTT. Protein product: CASRQTGDLQPQHF.

This chain joins TRBV10-2 and TRBJ2-2, with TRBD2 matching 10 bases. This CDR3 is 17 amino acids long. After removal of 5 bases from V and 1 base from J, the junction contained 7 bases not matched to a gene. The germline CDR1 and CDR2 sequences are WSHSY and SAAADI. The CDR3 DNA follows: TGCGCCAGCAGTCCCGGGCGGACTAGCGGGAACACCGGGGAGCTGTTTTTT. This codes for CASSPGRTSGNTGELFF.